The 14 T cell receptor beta chains reported below all come from one sample, sequenced in a study of CD8+ T cells in alopecia areata. Documented treatment: oral pan-JAK inhibitor, 5-10 mg twice daily. Extraction of RNA preceded its reverse transcription into cDNA, which served as the sequencing template. Data came from immunoSEQ multiplex PCR; TCRdb stores just in-frame clones and leaves some out. The data contain approximately 200,000 clones, more than 55% of them singletons. The sample was CD4+ T cells sorted from blood, taken at week 4, from a patient treated with tofacitinib. Source of these receptors: a human donor with alopecia areata.

The chain employs TRBV30 and TRBJ1-2; D unclear. This CDR3 has 15 amino acids. With 5 bases removed from V and 0 bases from J, the gap between germline ends came to 16 bases. Germline V lookup: CDR1 GTSNPN, CDR2 SVGIG (reference sequence). CDR3 DNA sequence: TGTGCCTGGGTTTCTTCTGAGGCCTCTAACTATGGCTACACCTTC. Translated: CAWVSSEASNYGYTF.

The CDR3 DNA reads TGTGCCTGGAGCCCCGGACAGGGGAAGACCCAGTACTTC. Translating gives CAWSPGQGKTQYF. The chain links TRBV30 to TRBJ2-5, with 9 bases lining up with TRBD1. With V trimmed by 3 bases and J by 6 bases, 5 bases remained unmatched. The CDR3 runs 13 residues. Germline lookup yields CDR1 GTSNPN and CDR2 SVGIG (reference sequence).

This clone was seen a few times. The sample has other DNA sequences that encode this CDR3 too. The chain employs TRBV29-1 and TRBJ1-5; 7 positions match TRBD1. Germline assignment: CDR1 SQVTM and CDR2 ANQGSEA. The length of the CDR3 is 12 residues. Trimming took 6 bases from V and 3 from J; bases not matched to a gene: 2. The CDR3 DNA sequence: TGCAGCGTGGGGACAGACAATCAGCCCCAGCATTTT. As protein: CSVGTDNQPQHF. The full variable domain, with the rest looked up from reference TRBV29-1 and TRBJ1-5, is SAVISQKPSRDICQRGTSLTIQCQVDSQVTMMFWYRQQPGQSLTLIATANQGSEATYESGFVIDKFPISRPNLTFSTLTVSNMSPEDSSIYLCSVGTDNQPQHFGDGTRLSIL.

The rearrangement links TRBV2 to TRBJ1-5; D ambiguous. The CDR3 has 12 amino acids. The germline gives CDR1 SNHLY, CDR2 FYNNEI. Trimming shortened V by 4 bases and J by 10 bases, and 11 bases separated the two germline ends. CDR3 region: CASSVSQDPQHF. The CDR3 nucleotides read TGTGCCAGCAGTGTCTCCCAGGATCCCCAGCATTTT.

The V call is TRBV30, the J call TRBJ1-5; D might be TRBD1 (6 bases). V shed 1 base and J shed 4 bases, with 11 bases lying between them. Germline V gene sequence: CDR1 GTSNPN, CDR2 SVGIG (reference sequence). The CDR3 runs to 14 residues. The CDR3 loop is CAWSALTGNQPQHF. CDR3 DNA: TGTGCCTGGAGTGCCCTGACAGGAAATCAGCCCCAGCATTTT.

This clone was seen a handful of times. The gene calls are TRBV4-2 and TRBJ2-5; weak D call: TRBD2 (6 bases). CDR3 length: 15 amino acids. V was trimmed by 1 base and J by 2 bases, leaving 11 bases between them. Germline V gene data show CDR1 as LGHNA and CDR2 as YNFKEQ. This CDR3 reads CASSQAGAEQETQYF. The CDR3 bases are TGTGCCAGCAGCCAAGCGGGAGCCGAACAAGAGACCCAGTACTTC.

The J gene is TRBJ2-7, the V gene TRBV14, with a possible D match to TRBD2 (6 bases). The CDR3 has 17 amino acids. CDR1 SGHDN and CDR2 FVKESK come from the germline V gene. Trimming pared 3 bases from V and 3 bases from J, leaving 21 bases between. As DNA, the CDR3 is TGTGCCAGCAGCCAGGTGGCGGGAAAGCTGAGGATCTACGAGCAGTACTTC. Translation gives CASSQVAGKLRIYEQYF.

CDR3 amino acids: CASSISGYEQYF. DNA of the CDR3: TGTGCCAGCAGTATCAGTGGCTACGAGCAGTACTTC. V and J are TRBV28 and TRBJ2-7; D gene uncertain. Per germline, CDR1 MDHEN and CDR2 SYDVKM. Between the trimmed V and J ends, which lost 5 bases and 3 bases, there was a span of 8 bases. The CDR3 covers 12 residues. Full variable domain (rest looked up from reference TRBV28 and TRBJ2-7): DVKVTQSSRYLVKRTGEKVFLECVQDMDHENMFWYRQDPGLGLRLIYFSYDVKMKEKGDIPEGYSVSREKKERFSLILESASTNQTSMYLCASSISGYEQYFGPGTRLTVT.

This clone came up a few times. The chain combines TRBV7-2 with TRBJ2-2, with 8 bases identical to TRBD2. V was pared by 4 bases and J by 7 bases, with 11 bases of the junction left unmatched. There are 16 residues in the CDR3. Germline CDR1 SGHTA, CDR2 FQGNSA. In DNA, the CDR3 is TGTGCCAGCAGCTCCTCTGGGGGACTAGAGGACGGGGAGCTGTTTTTT. Its protein is CASSSSGGLEDGELFF.

The chain is built from TRBV7-2 and TRBJ2-1; tentatively, D is TRBD1 (5 bases). Germline V gene sequence: CDR1 SGHTA, CDR2 FQGNSA. The CDR3 is 13 amino acids. Trimming removed 6 bases at V and 8 bases at J, with 14 bases between. The CDR3 DNA follows: TGTGCCAGCAGTCTGACCAGGGCCGATGAGCAGTTCTTC. Protein: CASSLTRADEQFF.

This chain joins TRBV13 and TRBJ2-5; D unresolved. The J call is uncertain, as TRBJ2-7 better fits the DNA end. The CDR3 is 13 amino acids. Germline-derived CDR1 and CDR2 are PRHDT and FYEKMQ (reference sequence). The DNA of the CDR3 is TGTGCCAGCAGCTTAGGAGGCTCCTACGAGCAGTACTTC. Translating it yields CASSLGGSYEQYF.

This chain joins TRBV29-1 and TRBJ2-7, with D maybe TRBD2 (7 bases). Trimming removed 4 bases at V and 4 bases at J, with 17 bases between. The CDR3 consists of 14 residues. The germline V gene has CDR1 SQVTM and CDR2 ANQGSEA. Here the CDR3 reads CSVVGKGGGYEQYF. As DNA, the CDR3 is TGCAGCGTTGTCGGGAAGGGGGGAGGGTACGAGCAGTACTTC.

This chain joins TRBV29-1 and TRBJ1-5; tentatively, D is TRBD1 (6 bases). This CDR3 is built from 13 residues. Trimming left V 5 bases short and J 6 bases short, with 14 bases between. Germline CDR1 and CDR2: SQVTM and ANQGSEA. CDR3 in amino acids: CSVMDSLTQPQHF. The CDR3 nucleotides read TGCAGCGTTATGGACAGCCTCACTCAGCCCCAGCATTTT.

This chain joins TRBV30 and TRBJ2-7; 7 bases are a match to TRBD1. The CDR3 extends over 17 amino acids. The V gene's germline CDR1 is GTSNPN and CDR2 SVGIG (reference sequence). J gave up 7 bases and V 2 bases, and 20 bases lay outside the gene matches. CDR3 residues: CAWSPRTGQPNPLEQYF. DNA for the CDR3: TGTGCCTGGAGTCCACGGACGGGACAGCCAAACCCTCTAGAGCAGTACTTC.